These 4 T cell receptor beta chains were all obtained from the same sample, sequenced in a study of breast tumors, draining lymph nodes, adjacent tissues. TCRdb re-called the multiplex PCR reads with MiXCR, one entry per CDR3 protein. In the table there are about 150,000 distinct CDR3 sequences, approximately 29% of which are singletons. Samples came from axillary lymph nodes draining the breast cancer. Specimen: axillary lymph node tissue. These receptors were obtained from a female donor with breast cancer. Some clones in this sample may be carry-over from other donors' samples.

On this clonotype itself: At one boundary the junction diverges from the germline segment, which might be a read error. The V gene is TRBV20-1, the J gene TRBJ2-3; 9 bases align to TRBD1. Germline loops: CDR1 DFQATT, CDR2 SNEGSKA (reference sequence). The CDR3 has 14 amino acids. The CDR3 DNA sequence: TGCAGTGCTGAGAGTACAGGGGGCACAGCTACGCAGTATTTT. This translates into CSAESTGGTATQYF.

For this clonotype: An end of the junction differs from the germline gene, which may be a read error. V is TRBV20-1 and J is TRBJ2-5; 13 bases map to TRBD2. The CDR3 consists of 14 residues. Germline CDR1 is DFQATT and CDR2 is SNEGSKA (reference sequence). Here the CDR3 DNA reads TGCAGCGCTACCGGGACTAGCGGGGAAGGGACCCAGTACTTC. This translates into CSATGTSGEGTQYF.

The table lists this clonotype with many counts. The chain is built from TRBV20-1 and TRBJ1-6; D uncertain. V lost 5 bases, J lost 8 bases, and 16 bases lay in between. CDR1 is DFQATT, CDR2 SNEGSKA, per germline (reference sequence). CDR3 length: 14 residues. The CDR3 reads CSASIGSSDSPLHF. Written as DNA, the CDR3 is TGCAGTGCTTCCATAGGGTCGAGTGATTCACCCCTCCACTTT.

The chain carries TRBV19 and TRBJ1-1; 10 bases line up with TRBD1. The CDR3 is made up of 14 amino acids. J lost 3 bases, V lost 7 bases, and 5 bases had no gene match. Germline V CDR1 and CDR2: LNHDA, SQIVND (reference sequence). CDR3 sequence: CASIVGTGDTEAFF. CDR3 coding DNA: TGTGCCAGTATCGTCGGGACAGGGGACACTGAAGCTTTCTTT.